The sequence of this T cell receptor (beta chain) was determined in a study of cytomegalovirus exposure and HLA in healthy donors (dated by TCRdb to the late 2010s). The study in broad terms: An earlier analysis of some 620 of the donors reported 250 to 350 Gb of sequence data and 100 million to 120 million unique TCR beta sequences obtained from about 180 million T cells. About 300 gigabases of sequencing data and 70 million to 100 million unique TCR sequences made up an early release that covered 640 HLA-typed donors. Of the approximately 370 genotyped donors, 75% to 85% were placed in the genetic ancestry cluster associated with self-reported Caucasian donors. The study was designed to test whether signatures of past pathogen exposure could be identified by cataloging public T cell receptors. The study used immunosequencing to profile the T cell repertoires of 666 subjects and linked those repertoires to cytomegalovirus serostatus. In addition to the first cohort of about 650 subjects, a separate validation cohort of under 150 different subjects was used. High-throughput TCR immunosequencing, statistical association of individual TCRs with disease status, and machine learning were combined to predict cytomegalovirus infection status. A later analysis re-analyzed previously published TCR beta repertoires from 550 to 700 donors and added high-resolution HLA genotyping to study TCR occurrence patterns. Rather than using new phenotypic data, the later analysis identified candidate immune exposures from TCR beta sequences and from how often those sequences occurred across donors. An earlier analysis of 587 of the donors applied high-throughput TCR beta sequencing to assess whether each TCR beta V gene segment acted as functional or pseudogenic. Donor age, sex, ethnicity and CMV serostatus were compiled together with the repertoire data. A later genetic analysis used genome-wide SNP genotypes for about 60% of the roughly 700 donors, treating that subset as a discovery cohort. Every discovery cohort repertoire had been produced on one sequencing platform. Both class I and class II loci were covered by HLA typing, at four-digit resolution. The number of typed donors differed by locus: about 620-640 for A, B, C, DRB1 and DQB1; 522 for DQA1; some 610 for DPA1; and 400 to 480 for DPB1. About five DR-DQ haplotypes were treated as single units for association and clustering because of strong linkage in the cohort. On average, approximately 250,000 unique TCR beta nucleotide sequences were sequenced per donor among some 420 genotyped donors of the cohort, with approximately 18% of those sequences being non-productive. Study-level results and caveats: In a later genetic analysis, fewer N-insertions in productive TCRs were reported among donors in an Asian-associated ancestry cluster than the 666-donor mean. V-gene and J-gene trimming of TCR beta chains was associated with a missense DCLRE1C variant in a later genetic analysis, and the association was replicated in an independent cohort. In vitro tests confirmed that three of the cytomegalovirus-associated TCR beta chains recognize cytomegalovirus antigens. According to the authors, the approach could potentially be generalized to other disease states and immunological phenotypes. Only TCR beta chains were sequenced in this cohort, and the absence of alpha or paired-chain data limited detectable features. HLA typing was unavailable for some donors at each locus, so association tests used only the typed subset. A later analysis found that HLA-associated TCR beta chains were more clonally expanded and had lower generation probabilities than equally common non-associated chains. A further reported finding was that TCR beta sequences accurately predicted the HLA-A and HLA-B alleles for most subjects in the first cohort. Some IMGT-functional V segments, including TRBV6-2 and TRBV6-3, could not be distinguished by the 87-base-pair reads and were therefore excluded. In a later analysis, most CMV-associated TCR beta chains were found to appear HLA-restricted, with HLA associations seemingly driven largely by CMV exposure. Correlated functional status among segregating V segments might be attributable to linkage disequilibrium, but an unknown experimental factor could not be ruled out. While some public TCRs were present in many individuals, most TCR sequences turned up only very rarely across donors. Because counts were too low, around 18 rarely observed V segments, including chromosome 9 orphons, were left out of the earlier analysis of about 500 of the donors. Immune exposure information for the cohort was limited to CMV serostatus. In an earlier analysis of 587 of the donors, most TCR beta V segments were observed in productive rearrangements about 87% or about 30% of the time, broadly matching IMGT annotations. The classifier was reported to diagnose cytomegalovirus status with high specificity and sensitivity in both the original and validation cohorts. A later analysis reported that several top co-occurrence clusters appeared linked to parvovirus B19, influenza, CMV and Epstein-Barr virus. A cluster of highly shared sequence variants was judged likely to represent a technical artifact of the sequencing pipeline. When HLA alleles, especially DR and DQ, strongly co-occurred, attributing TCR associations to individual alleles was difficult. In a later analysis, TCR association rates were found to vary across HLA loci, with the most associated TCRs seen for DRB1 alleles and the fewest for HLA-C alleles. Roughly uniform sequencing depth across donors was assumed in presence/absence analyses, although this assumption may not hold. The study listed 170 or so TCR beta chains as associated with cytomegalovirus. In a later analysis, more than 15,000 TCR beta sequences were associated with specific HLA alleles at a false discovery rate of 0.05.

CDR3 length: 15 amino acids, cysteine to phenylalanine. Only CDR3 DNA is held: 45 bases, read in frame from base 1. V and J are truncated by 0 bases and 7 bases respectively, leaving an intervening sequence of 14 bases. Via the germline V gene (reference sequence), CDR1 is SGHNT and CDR2 YYREEE. Note on this clone: Which antigen it targets is not known. Base qualities are not recorded, but no much larger clone differs from it by a single base.

The method was the immunoSEQ multiplex PCR assay. For the multiplex PCR, a mixture combining 60 forward primers for TCR Vbeta segments and 13 reverse primers for TCR Jbeta segments was used. The CDR3 region of rearranged TCR beta genes was amplified from genomic DNA by a multiplex PCR assay. The Illumina HiSeq System was used to sequence the amplified TCR beta libraries as 87-base-pair reads. The authors' pipeline ran thus. Across the 666 repertoires, a later analysis counted around 80 million unique TCR beta chains, 9 million to 14 million of which were shared by at least two donors. To remove PCR and sequencing errors, raw reads were error-corrected and collapsed into unique sequences using a nearest-neighbor algorithm that merged closely related sequences. CDR3 sequences were aligned to IMGT reference sequences to assign V, D and J gene segments. For a sequence to be retained, a match of at least six nucleotides was required to both a V gene segment and a J gene segment. A rearrangement was called productive if the CDR3 had no stop codons and remained in frame with V and J, and every other rearrangement was called non-productive. CDR3 was defined by IMGT convention, running from the second conserved V-encoded cysteine to the conserved J-encoded phenylalanine. The earlier analysis of roughly 590 of the donors excluded sequences that lacked an unambiguous match to a single V gene segment. In an earlier analysis of about 590 of the donors, a V segment was called functional when productive rearrangements were above 56.7%, and segregating when the standard deviation between donors exceeded 5%. A statistical classification framework was built for diagnosing cytomegalovirus status from the catalog of TCR beta chain sequences. In a later analysis, TCR nucleotide sequences were compared against IMGT/GENE-DB human TR gene sequences so that V and J genes could be assigned. A later analysis assigned CDR3 sequences and most-parsimonious VDJ recombination scenarios with the TCRdist pipeline. In a later analysis, every TCR beta chain was defined by the combination of its CDR3 amino acid sequence and its V-gene family, and reads without a unique V-gene family were dropped. In a later analysis, a few hundred highly shared, low-generation-probability nucleotide sequences were removed to address suspected cross-contamination and a sequencing artifact. A later analysis calculated a clonal expansion index for each public chain from normalized within-repertoire ranks of inferred template counts. Generation probabilities in a later analysis came from a VDJ recombination model fitted to out-of-frame rearrangements, and those results were checked against IGoR. A later analysis scored TCR-TCR, TCR-HLA and TCR-CMV co-occurrence with hypergeometric tests, applying a repertoire-size bias correction to TCR pairs. False discovery rates were estimated in a later analysis by permuting HLA or CMV assignments 20 times. In a later analysis, co-occurring TCRs were grouped using DBSCAN, and TCRdist sequence similarity was added for clustering within HLA-allele-positive subsets. Repertoires with fewer than 30,000 or more than 120,000 public chains, plus five repertoires with anomalous nucleotide sharing, were excluded from co-occurrence clustering. In its TCRdb copy, this immuneACCESS table keeps in-frame sequences only and misses some clones. Where compared with another copy, unresolved V genes explain less than half of these, and the others have no known cause. The DNA gave D and trimming, while V, J and clone size come from that table. In all, the sample holds some 110,000 clones, and around 81% of those were seen once. The ten largest clones add up to around 4% of the sample.

The cohort consisted of approximately 670 healthy bone marrow donors. At the time of sampling, every cohort member was nominally healthy, though immune exposures that went unrecorded were likely present. The donor tested CMV seronegative and was one of the 352 seronegative cohort members. Each donor provided a peripheral blood sample, and peripheral blood mononuclear cells were used for TCR beta sequencing. The Qiagen DNeasy Blood Extraction Kit was used to extract genomic DNA from the blood cell samples. The chain is assembled from TRBV5-4 and TRBJ2-1; TRBD2 is a possible D gene, resting on 6 matching bases. The specimen was PBMCs. The origin of this receptor is a woman younger than 45 in good health and CMV-seronegative. The CDR3 loop reads CASSLEREKGNEQFF. The DNA sequence is given as TGTGCCAGCAGCTTGGAACGGGAGAAGGGGAATGAGCAGTTCTTC.